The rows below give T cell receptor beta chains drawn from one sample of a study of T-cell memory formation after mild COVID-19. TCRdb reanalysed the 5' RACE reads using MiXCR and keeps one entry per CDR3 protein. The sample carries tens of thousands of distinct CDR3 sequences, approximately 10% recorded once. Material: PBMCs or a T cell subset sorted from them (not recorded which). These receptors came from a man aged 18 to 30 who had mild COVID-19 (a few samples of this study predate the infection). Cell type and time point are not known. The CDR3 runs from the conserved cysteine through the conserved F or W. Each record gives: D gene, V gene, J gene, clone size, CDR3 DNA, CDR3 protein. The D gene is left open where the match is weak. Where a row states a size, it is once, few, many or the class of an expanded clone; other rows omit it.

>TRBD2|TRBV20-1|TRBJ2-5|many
TGCAGTGCTAGAGATTATTTAACTAGCGGGGGCCAAGAGACCCAGTACTTC
CSARDYLTSGGQETQYF
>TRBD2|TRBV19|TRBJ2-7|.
TGTGCCAGTAGTATAGATCCTACTAGCGGCACCTACGAGCAGTACTTC
CASSIDPTSGTYEQYF
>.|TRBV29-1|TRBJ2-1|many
TGCAGCGTTGAAGATCAGGATAGCGGCAATGAGCAGTTCTTC
CSVEDQDSGNEQFF
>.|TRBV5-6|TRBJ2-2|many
TGTGCCAGCAGCTCCTACAGGCTCGCGAACACCGGGGAGCTGTTTTTT
CASSSYRLANTGELFF
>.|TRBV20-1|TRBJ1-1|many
TGCAGTGCTAGAGGGAACACTGAAGCTTTCTTT
CSARGNTEAFF
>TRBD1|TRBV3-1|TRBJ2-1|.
TGTGCCAGCAGCCACCGGACAGGGACAATGTACAATGAGCAGTTCTTC
CASSHRTGTMYNEQFF
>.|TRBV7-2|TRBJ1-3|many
TGTGCCAGCAGCTTAGGGGGGGGTGCCCTTGGAAACACCATATATTTT
CASSLGGGALGNTIYF
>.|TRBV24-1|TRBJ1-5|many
TGTGCCACCATTTCGGGGGTGGGGAATCAGCCCCAGCATTTT
CATISGVGNQPQHF
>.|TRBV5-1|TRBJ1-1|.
TGCGCCAGCAGCCCCTCAGGCCTCAACACTGAAGCTTTCTTT
CASSPSGLNTEAFF
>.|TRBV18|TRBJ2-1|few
TGTGCCAGCTCACGGGATCGATCGTACAATGAGCAGTTCTTC
CASSRDRSYNEQFF
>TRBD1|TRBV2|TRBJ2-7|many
TGTGCCAGTGAGGGGACAGCCTCCTACGAGCAGTACTTC
CASEGTASYEQYF
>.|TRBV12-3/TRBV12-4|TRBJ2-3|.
TGTGCCAGCAGTTTATTCCAGTCTTTAGGGACAGATACGCAGTATTTT
CASSLFQSLGTDTQYF
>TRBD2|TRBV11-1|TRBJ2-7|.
TGTGCCAGCAGCTTTACGCGGGGGGCTCAATACGAGCAGTACTTC
CASSFTRGAQYEQYF